The clone carrying this TCR beta chain has a handful of counts. Treatment in this sample: oral pan-JAK inhibitor, 5-10 mg twice daily. Extracted RNA was reverse transcribed into cDNA, the sequencing template. Profiled with immunoSEQ multiplex PCR; TCRdb holds only in-frame clones, not every one. Of 150,000 to 250,000 clones detected, more than 45% appear once; the ten largest clones hold about 5.5%. These data belong to a study of CD8+ T cells in alopecia areata. Between the trimmed V and J ends, which lost 5 bases and 7 bases, there was a span of 20 bases. Germline CDR1 reads SQVTM; CDR2 reads ANQGSEA. The CDR3 consists of 14 residues.

This chain joins TRBV29-1 and TRBJ1-1, with a tentative D call TRBD1 (5 bases). The clonotype originates from a human donor with alopecia areata. The specimen comprised CD4+ T cells sorted from blood, sampled at week 24, from a patient treated with tofacitinib. The CDR3 coding sequence is TGCAGCGTTACCCGACAGATCTTGAACGGTGAAGCTTTCTTT. It translates to CSVTRQILNGEAFF.